The 10 T cell receptor beta chains in this list originate from one sample, sequenced in a study of long-term antiretroviral therapy in people with HIV. Survey-level immunoSEQ v3.0 assays were run. Here immunoSEQ multiplex PCR was the method, and the copy in TCRdb shows in-frame clones only, minus some. The sample lists about 24,000 clones; 81% were seen once. The starting material was unsorted PBMCs, obtained at the start of antiretroviral therapy, before treatment. The receptors here all came from a young woman with HIV.

In its sample, this clone was seen a few times. CDR3 nucleotides: TGTGCCATCAAGGGGGGACCCGGGACTACCATGGAGAATGAGCAGTTCTTC. Residues: CAIKGGPGTTMENEQFF. The J gene is TRBJ2-1, the V gene TRBV10-3, with a possible D match to TRBD2 (7 bases). The CDR3 spans 17 residues. The germline V gene has CDR1 ENHRY and CDR2 SYGVKD. V was trimmed by 7 bases and J by 7 bases, leaving 26 bases between them.

This sequence joins TRBV10-3 and TRBJ2-7; maybe TRBD2 (7 bases). Between the trimmed V and J ends, which lost 6 bases and 1 base, there was a span of 13 bases. The CDR3 spans 14 residues. Per the germline V gene, CDR1 is ENHRY and CDR2 is SYGVKD. The CDR3 spells CAISPGEGSYEQYF. CDR3 coding DNA: TGTGCCATCAGCCCAGGGGAGGGATCCTACGAGCAGTACTTC.

The chain combines TRBV18 with TRBJ2-2; 7 bases fit TRBD1. CDR3 length: 14 residues. V shed 4 bases, J shed 7 bases, and the junction held 6 bases outside the gene matches. Per the germline V gene, CDR1 is KGHSH and CDR2 is LQKENI. CDR3 bases: TGTGCCAGCTCACGACAGGGTTTCGACGGGGAGCTGTTTTTT. It codes for CASSRQGFDGELFF.

This clone was observed a single time. The V and J genes are TRBV27 and TRBJ2-1, with TRBD2 matching over 10 bases. The trim removed 3 bases at V and 4 bases at J, leaving 6 bases unmatched. The CDR3 length is 16 residues. In germline, CDR1 is MNHEY, CDR2 SMNVEV (reference sequence). The CDR3 coding sequence is TGTGCCAGCAGTTTCCATATGACTAGCGGGTACAATGAGCAGTTCTTC. It specifies CASSFHMTSGYNEQFF.

The chain carries TRBV9 and TRBJ2-7, with D unclear. Germline V gene data show CDR1 as SGDLS and CDR2 as YYNGEE. The CDR3 is 14 residues long. Trimming removed 4 bases at V and 6 bases at J, with 17 bases between. The CDR3 here is CASSFRATGSEQYF. The CDR3 DNA is TGTGCCAGCAGCTTCCGGGCCACTGGTTCCGAGCAGTACTTC. The full variable domain, completed using reference TRBV9 and TRBJ2-7, is DSGVTQTPKHLITATGQRVTLRCSPRSGDLSVYWYQQSLDQGLQFLIQYYNGEERAKGNILERFSAQQFPDLHSELNLSSLELGDSALYFCASSFRATGSEQYFGPGTRLTVT.

The V and J genes are TRBV13 and TRBJ1-1; the D is unclear. The V gene lost 2 bases and the J gene lost 3 bases, with 7 bases spanning the gap. The CDR3 contains 13 residues. Germline V CDR1 and CDR2: PRHDT, FYEKMQ (reference sequence). In nucleotides, the CDR3 is TGTGCCAGCAGCTTAAGCCTTTACACTGAAGCTTTCTTT. The encoded protein is CASSLSLYTEAFF.

This rearrangement joins TRBV30 to TRBJ2-7; 8 bases align to TRBD1. The CDR3 runs 15 residues. Germline CDR1 and CDR2: GTSNPN and SVGIG (reference sequence). Losses at the gene ends were 1 base for V and 5 bases for J; bases not matched to a gene: 10. The CDR3 spells CAWSATRGRLDEQYF. The CDR3 nucleotides read TGTGCCTGGAGTGCCACCAGGGGGCGCCTCGACGAGCAGTACTTC. Filled out from reference TRBV30 and TRBJ2-7, the complete variable domain reads SQTIHQWPATLVQPVGSPLSLECTVEGTSNPNLYWYRQAAGRGLQLLFYSVGIGQISSEVPQNLSASRPQDRQFILSSKKLLLSDSGFYLCAWSATRGRLDEQYFGPGTRLTVT.

V is TRBV9 and J is TRBJ1-2; tentatively, D is TRBD1 (5 bases). The germline V gene has CDR1 SGDLS and CDR2 YYNGEE. The CDR3 has 14 amino acids. V dropped 4 bases and J dropped 3 bases, with 13 bases sitting between them. CDR3 nucleotide sequence: TGTGCCAGCAGCCCCGAGACAGACTACTATGGCTACACCTTC. It yields the protein CASSPETDYYGYTF.

The V gene is TRBV5-4, the J gene TRBJ2-5; 10 nucleotides match TRBD1. Germline V lookup: CDR1 SGHNT, CDR2 YYREEE (reference sequence). The CDR3 covers 16 residues. With V trimmed by 0 bases and J by 5 bases, 7 bases remained unmatched. DNA for the CDR3: TGTGCCAGCAGCTTGGGGGGGACAGGGGATTGGGAGACCCAGTACTTC. Translating it yields CASSLGGTGDWETQYF.

This clone occurred once. The chain carries TRBV7-9 and TRBJ1-2; D is unresolved. Between the trimmed V and J ends, which lost 6 bases and 6 bases, there was a span of 11 bases. From germline, CDR1 is SEHNR and CDR2 FQNEAQ (reference sequence). There are 12 residues in the CDR3. The CDR3 is CASSYDGNGYTF. The CDR3 DNA reads TGTGCCAGCAGTTACGACGGGAATGGCTACACCTTC.